What follows describes a single T cell receptor beta chain. Sequencing used immunoSEQ multiplex PCR; TCRdb keeps in-frame clones, though not all of them. The data hold 75,000 to 85,000 clones, with around 90% observed a single time. Time point indicated: after dendritic cell vaccination, including at tumor progression/relapse. Blood PBMC samples: pre-vaccination, two weeks post third vaccination, and at tumor progression. CDR3 length: 16 residues. V gave up 5 bases and J gave up 3 bases; unmatched junction bases: 11. Germline V gives CDR1 SEHNR, CDR2 FQNEAQ (reference sequence). This specimen belongs to a study of glioma-infiltrating T cells after dendritic cell vaccination.

The V and J genes are TRBV7-9 and TRBJ2-7; TRBD2 matches at 9 bases. Sequenced material: blood, taken after dendritic cell vaccination. The sequence was collected from a human donor with glioblastoma. CDR3 DNA: TGTGCCAGCAGCCCGACTAGCGGAAAGCTTCTCTACGAGCAGTACTTC. Its protein is CASSPTSGKLLYEQYF.